These T cell receptor beta chains were read from a single sample in a study of Graves' ophthalmopathy and Graves' hyperthyroidism. Each CDR3 protein is one row after TCRdb ran MiXCR on the multiplex PCR reads. The sample contains 52,000 or so distinct CDR3 sequences, approximately 50% of which appear only once. The sequenced material came from peripheral blood. These TCRs come from an adult woman with Graves' ophthalmopathy. CDR3s include the opening cysteine and the closing phenylalanine or tryptophan. The order of the fields is D gene, clone size, V gene, J gene, CDR3 protein, CDR3 DNA. D genes are given only for firm matches. Clone size, where shown, is once, few, many, or a class for clones that have expanded.

>NA|few|TRBV28|TRBJ1-4
CASSLGGTVATNEKLFF
TGTGCCAGCAGTTTGGGAGGGACTGTTGCAACTAATGAAAAACTGTTTTTT
>NA|NA|TRBV28|TRBJ2-4
CASSFPAPGGDRNIQYF
TGTGCCAGCAGTTTCCCCGCCCCGGGGGGGGACAGGAACATTCAGTACTTC
>TRBD2|many|TRBV11-1|TRBJ2-3
CASSPWTSGRSTDTQYF
TGTGCCAGCAGCCCCTGGACTAGCGGGAGGAGCACAGATACGCAGTATTTT
>NA|many|TRBV6-1|TRBJ1-3
CASSEGGGAGNTIYF
TGTGCCAGCAGTGAAGGTGGAGGGGCTGGAAACACCATATATTTT
>TRBD1|many|TRBV19|TRBJ2-5
CASSQAGGGETQYF
TGTGCCAGTAGTCAGGCAGGGGGCGGCGAGACCCAGTACTTC
>NA|NA|TRBV5-1|TRBJ2-7
CASSSDSLDEQYF
TGCGCCAGCAGCTCTGACAGTCTCGACGAGCAGTACTTC
>TRBD1|NA|TRBV20-1|TRBJ2-7
CSAKDRGLIVGGPQEEQYF
TGCAGTGCTAAGGACAGGGGACTCATAGTGGGAGGGCCTCAGGAAGAGCAGTACTTC
>TRBD1|once|TRBV5-1|TRBJ2-5
CASLTGGQETQYF
TGCGCCAGCCTTACAGGGGGTCAAGAGACCCAGTACTTC
>NA|many|TRBV28|TRBJ2-1
CASSFIQGQNNEQFF
TGTGCCAGCAGTTTCATCCAGGGCCAAAACAATGAGCAGTTCTTC
>NA|medium-sized|TRBV24-1|TRBJ2-1
CATSDPFEQFF
TGTGCCACCAGTGACCCCTTTGAGCAGTTCTTC
>NA|NA|TRBV20-1|TRBJ1-1
CSAGHRATEAFF
TGCAGTGCTGGCCACAGGGCCACTGAAGCCTTCTTT
>TRBD2|NA|TRBV6-6|TRBJ2-5
CASSKTSGETQYF
TGTGCCAGCAGTAAGACTAGCGGGGAGACCCAGTACTTC
>NA|many|TRBV28|TRBJ2-1
CASSLGTYTFF
TGTGCCAGCAGTTTAGGGACGTACACGTTCTTC
>NA|medium-sized|TRBV7-8|TRBJ2-1
CASSFVEGEQFF
TGTGCCAGCAGCTTTGTTGAAGGTGAGCAGTTCTTC
>NA|many|TRBV7-2|TRBJ2-1
CASSPPWGEAADNEQFF
TGTGCCAGCAGCCCCCCATGGGGGGAGGCGGCTGACAATGAGCAGTTCTTC
>TRBD2|many|TRBV29-1|TRBJ2-2
CSVGASGRGTGELFF
TGCAGCGTTGGGGCTAGCGGGAGGGGCACCGGGGAGCTGTTTTTT
>TRBD1|NA|TRBV2|TRBJ1-6
CASRMDRGQPNSPLHF
TGTGCCAGCAGGATGGATAGGGGACAGCCCAATTCACCCCTCCACTTT
>NA|many|TRBV4-1|TRBJ2-7
CASSRDSGYYEQYF
TGCGCCAGCAGCCGAGACAGTGGGTATTACGAGCAGTACTTC
>NA|NA|TRBV10-3|TRBJ1-5
CAISEAREDSNQPQHF
TGTGCCATCAGTGAGGCCCGGGAAGATAGCAATCAGCCCCAGCATTTT
>TRBD2|many|TRBV5-1|TRBJ2-1
CASRLAEPYNEQFF
TGCGCCAGCAGGCTAGCGGAGCCCTACAATGAGCAGTTCTTC
>NA|NA|TRBV10-3|TRBJ1-6
CAISESREHYNSPLHF
TGTGCCATCAGTGAGTCCAGGGAACATTATAATTCACCCCTCCACTTT
>NA|NA|TRBV20-1|TRBJ2-7
CSARDSSNTYEQYF
TGCAGTGCTAGAGACTCGAGTAACACCTACGAGCAGTACTTC
>TRBD1|NA|TRBV7-3|TRBJ2-6
CASSLGTGGANVLTF
TGCGCCAGCAGCCTAGGGACAGGGGGGGCCAACGTCCTGACTTTC
>TRBD2|NA|TRBV25-1|TRBJ2-1
CASRVLGLAGGGIRNEQFF
TGTGCCAGCAGGGTACTGGGACTAGCGGGAGGAGGGATACGGAATGAGCAGTTCTTC
>TRBD2|NA|TRBV20-1|TRBJ2-3
CSARDGRGRAVTDTQYF
TGCAGTGCTAGAGATGGGCGCGGGAGGGCCGTAACAGATACGCAGTATTTT
>NA|NA|TRBV29-1|TRBJ1-1
CSVGLAGGEAFF
TGCAGCGTTGGACTAGCGGGAGGGGAAGCTTTCTTT
>TRBD2|many|TRBV15|TRBJ2-3
CATSRGTHSGSTDTQYF
TGTGCCACCAGCAGGGGGACCCATAGCGGGAGCACAGATACGCAGTATTTT
>NA|many|TRBV19|TRBJ2-3
CASSINSDAELTDTQYF
TGTGCCAGTAGTATTAATAGTGACGCCGAGCTCACAGATACGCAGTATTTT
>TRBD2|NA|TRBV20-1|TRBJ2-3
CSASRLAGDTDTQYF
TGCAGTGCTTCCCGACTAGCGGGGGACACAGATACGCAGTATTTT
>NA|many|TRBV6-5|TRBJ2-1
CASSLSGSSYNEQFF
TGTGCCAGCAGTCTTAGCGGAAGCTCCTACAATGAGCAGTTCTTC
>TRBD1|many|TRBV7-9|TRBJ2-7
CASSLRIAGQGITYEQYF
TGTGCCAGCAGCCTAAGGATTGCGGGACAGGGAATAACCTACGAGCAGTACTTC
>NA|few|TRBV6-6|TRBJ1-6
CASSYRGRDNSPLHF
TGTGCCAGCAGTTACCGGGGCAGGGACAATTCACCCCTCCACTTT
>TRBD1|many|TRBV7-9|TRBJ2-7
CASSLGQTGLSAPYEQYF
TGTGCCAGCAGCTTAGGCCAGACAGGGCTCAGCGCACCCTACGAGCAGTACTTC
>NA|NA|TRBV5-6|TRBJ2-3
CASSTWTDTQYF
TGTGCCAGCAGCACCTGGACAGATACGCAGTATTTT
>NA|many|TRBV6-2/TRBV6-3|TRBJ1-5
CASSYTSPRGSQHF
TGTGCCAGCAGTTACACATCCCCTCGAGGGTCCCAGCATTTT
>TRBD1|many|TRBV7-2|TRBJ1-1
CASSQQGSTEAFF
TGTGCCAGCAGCCAACAGGGGTCCACTGAAGCTTTCTTT
>TRBD1|NA|TRBV12-3/TRBV12-4|TRBJ1-2
CASSWGQGRGGYTF
TGTGCCAGCAGTTGGGGACAGGGGCGGGGAGGCTACACCTTC
>NA|many|TRBV19|TRBJ1-4
CASKRVDEKLFF
TGTGCCAGTAAGAGGGTTGATGAAAAACTGTTTTTT
>NA|NA|TRBV7-2|TRBJ2-7
CASSGGQGAYEQYF
TGTGCCAGTAGTGGGGGCCAGGGCGCATACGAGCAGTACTTC
>NA|many|TRBV9|TRBJ2-4
CASNAAKNIQYF
TGTGCCAGCAATGCAGCCAAAAACATTCAGTACTTC
>TRBD2|many|TRBV28|TRBJ2-7
CASSLAGASTYEQYF
TGTGCCAGCAGTTTGGCGGGAGCCTCCACCTACGAGCAGTACTTC
>NA|NA|TRBV19|TRBJ1-4
CAINPRQESEKLFF
TGTGCCATTAACCCCCGACAGGAAAGTGAAAAACTGTTTTTT
>NA|many|TRBV4-1|TRBJ1-1
CASSQDWLGGVKNEAFF
TGCGCCAGCAGCCAAGATTGGTTAGGTGGGGTTAAGAATGAAGCTTTCTTT
>NA|NA|TRBV12-3/TRBV12-4|TRBJ2-7
CASSLSDLYEQYF
TGTGCCAGCAGTCTCTCGGACCTCTACGAGCAGTACTTC
>TRBD1|many|TRBV6-5|TRBJ2-3
CASSRYRGPTDTQYF
TGTGCCAGCAGTCGTTACAGGGGCCCCACAGATACGCAGTATTTT
>NA|NA|TRBV7-9|TRBJ2-2
CASKDRDTGELFF
TGTGCCAGCAAGGATCGGGACACCGGGGAGCTGTTTTTT
>NA|NA|TRBV20-1|TRBJ1-2
CSAGVGAGYTF
TGCAGTGCTGGAGTTGGGGCTGGCTACACCTTC
>NA|NA|TRBV7-2|TRBJ1-1
CASSQDPARNAEAFF
TGTGCCAGCAGCCAAGATCCGGCGCGGAACGCTGAAGCTTTCTTT
>NA|NA|TRBV5-4|TRBJ2-1
CASSLGMRQFF
TGTGCCAGCAGTTTGGGTATGAGGCAGTTCTTC
>NA|NA|TRBV5-1|TRBJ2-5
CVSSLGSIIETQYF
TGCGTCAGCAGCTTGGGCTCTATTATTGAGACCCAGTACTTC